This T cell receptor beta chain was identified in a study of blood T cell repertoires in COVID-19. About the research overall: COVID-19 samples, acute and convalescent, were from the United States, Italy and Spain. T cells, B-cell-depleted T cells, or PBMCs provided the cDNA or gDNA that served as material.

The CDR3 spans 13 residues. Per germline, CDR1 KGHDR and CDR2 SFDVKD. V was trimmed by 3 bases and J by 2 bases, leaving 7 bases between them. Original data processing: The authors estimated nucleated cell counts from reference gene primer amplification. Sequencing used immunoSEQ multiplex PCR; TCRdb keeps in-frame clones, though not all of them. The DNA was the basis for D and trimming; V, J and clone size are from that table. The sample carries 150,000 to 180,000 clones, 65% to 90% recorded once. Sequenced input: peripheral blood. The clonotype originates from a woman aged 45-65 years with acute or convalescent COVID-19. This chain links TRBV24-1 with TRBJ2-7; tentative D call: TRBD2 (5 bases). The CDR3 coding sequence is TGTGCCACCAGTGATGGAGGAGCCTACGAGCAGTACTTC. Its translation is CATSDGGAYEQYF.